Reported below is one T cell receptor (beta chain). The sample comes from a study of T cell changes during pregnancy in multiple sclerosis. Assay: immunoSEQ multiplex PCR; the TCRdb copy retains only in-frame clones and omits some. The sample yields fewer than 110,000 clones, around 92% seen once. Germline V gives CDR1 SGHAT, CDR2 FQDESV (reference sequence). This CDR3 has 17 residues. The J segment lost 4 bases and the V segment lost 5 bases, leaving 13 bases of the junction unmatched. This chain joins TRBV11-1 and TRBJ2-2; 7 nucleotides line up with TRBD1. This sample comprised peripheral blood, obtained in the third trimester of pregnancy. The clonotype originates from a female donor in good health, enrolled as a control in a pregnancy study. DNA of the CDR3: TGTGCCAGCAGCCCGGACAGGATCGGGCCCAGCACCGGGGAGCTGTTTTTT. Its protein is CASSPDRIGPSTGELFF. The full variable domain, completed using reference TRBV11-1 and TRBJ2-2, is EAEVAQSPRYKITEKSQAVAFWCDPISGHATLYWYRQILGQGPELLVQFQDESVVDDSQLPKDRFSAERLKGVDSTLKIQPAELGDSAMYLCASSPDRIGPSTGELFFGEGSRLTVL.